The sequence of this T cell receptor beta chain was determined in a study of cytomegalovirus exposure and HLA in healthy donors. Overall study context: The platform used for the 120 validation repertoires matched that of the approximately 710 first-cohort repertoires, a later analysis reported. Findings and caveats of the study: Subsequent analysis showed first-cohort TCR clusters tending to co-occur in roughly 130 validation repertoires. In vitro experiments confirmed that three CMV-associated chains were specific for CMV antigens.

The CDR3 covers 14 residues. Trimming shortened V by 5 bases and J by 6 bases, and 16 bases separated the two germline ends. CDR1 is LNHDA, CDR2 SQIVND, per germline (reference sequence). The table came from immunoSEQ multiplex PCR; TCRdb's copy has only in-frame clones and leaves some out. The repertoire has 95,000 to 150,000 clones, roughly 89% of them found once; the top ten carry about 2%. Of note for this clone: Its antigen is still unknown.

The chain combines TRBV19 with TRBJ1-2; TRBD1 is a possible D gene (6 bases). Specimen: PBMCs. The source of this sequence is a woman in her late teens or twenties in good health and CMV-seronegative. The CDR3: CASSEGGDWDGYTF. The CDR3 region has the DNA TGTGCCAGTAGTGAGGGGGGGGATTGGGATGGCTACACCTTC.